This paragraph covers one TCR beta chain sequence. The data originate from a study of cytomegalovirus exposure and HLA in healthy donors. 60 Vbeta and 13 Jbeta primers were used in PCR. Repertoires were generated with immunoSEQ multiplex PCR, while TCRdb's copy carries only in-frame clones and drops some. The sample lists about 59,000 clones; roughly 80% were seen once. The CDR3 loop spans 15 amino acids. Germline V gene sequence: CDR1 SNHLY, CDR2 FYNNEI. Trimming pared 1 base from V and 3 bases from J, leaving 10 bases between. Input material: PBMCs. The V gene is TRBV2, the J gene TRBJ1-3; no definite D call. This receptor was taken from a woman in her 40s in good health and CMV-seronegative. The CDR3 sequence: CASSEGRRIGNTIYF. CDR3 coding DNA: TGTGCCAGCAGTGAAGGCAGGCGAATTGGAAACACCATATATTTT.